Below are 32 T cell receptor beta chains sequenced from a single sample in a study of blood T cells in healthy people across ages. Primers used in a second PCR of about 6 to 11 cycles were a sample-barcoded 5' primer and a J-beta primer mix. TCRdb ran MiXCR on the 5' RACE reads and lists one entry per CDR3 protein. The table has roughly 1.5 million distinct CDR3 sequences, approximately 43% seen once. The sequenced sample was blood. These TCRs come from a woman under 30 in good health.

This clonotype was observed at least ten times. This chain connects TRBV4-3 to TRBJ2-1; 9 bases are shared with TRBD2. Germline V gives CDR1 LGHNA, CDR2 YSLEER. V trimming: 2 bases; J trimming: 8 bases; junction bases outside the gene matches: 10. There are 16 residues in the CDR3. The CDR3 loop reads CASSQQGRGRAYEQFF. The CDR3 nucleotides read TGCGCCAGCAGCCAACAGGGACGCGGGAGGGCTTATGAGCAGTTCTTC.

The chain recombines TRBV7-9 with TRBJ2-7; possible D gene TRBD2, 6 bases. The length of the CDR3 is 14 residues. Deletions cut 0 bases from V and 5 bases from J, with 11 bases between. Germline values: CDR1 SEHNR, CDR2 FQNEAQ (reference sequence). The CDR3 bases are TGTGCCAGCAGCTTAGCTCGGGAGTTCGACGAGCAGTACTTC. Protein sequence: CASSLAREFDEQYF.

About this clonotype itself: A junction end diverges from the germline sequence, so it may reflect a read error. The chain couples TRBV27 to TRBJ2-7; 8 bases are a match to TRBD1. TRBJ2-4 explains the end of the DNA better; the J call may be wrong. In germline, CDR1 is MNHEY, CDR2 SMNVEV (reference sequence). The CDR3 is 14 residues long. In DNA form, the CDR3 reads TGTGCCAACAGTCCCAGGGGGCGGAGGAACATTCAGTACTTC. Protein: CANSPRGRRNIQYF.

As regards this clonotype: A much more abundant neighbour one base away suggests this may be a read error. The chain combines TRBV11-2 with TRBJ2-7; D might be TRBD2 (6 bases). CDR3 size: 15 residues. The V gene lost 5 bases and the J gene lost 2 bases, with 16 bases spanning the gap. Per the germline V gene, CDR1 is SGHAT and CDR2 is FQNNGV. Here the CDR3 DNA reads TGTGCCAGCAGCCCAGATCGGGGGACCGCCTACGAGCAGTACTTC. As protein: CASSPDRGTAYEQYF.

The rearrangement uses TRBV20-1 and TRBJ1-6; 7 bases fit TRBD1. Germline trimming cut 5 bases from V and 7 bases from J; bases unmatched to any gene: 5. The V gene's germline CDR1 is DFQATT and CDR2 SNEGSKA (reference sequence). The CDR3 runs 13 residues. CDR3 coding DNA: TGCAGTGCTGGGACAGCACACAATTCACCCCTCCACTTT. Translation gives CSAGTAHNSPLHF.

The sample holds many counts of this clonotype. The rearrangement uses TRBV12-3 or TRBV12-4 and TRBJ2-7, with D hard to call. V gave up 8 bases and J gave up 0 bases, with 17 bases separating them. The CDR3 runs to 15 residues. The CDR3 DNA is TGTGCCAGCGGACCCTCGGACCGAGGCTCCTACGAGCAGTACTTC. It translates to CASGPSDRGSYEQYF.

This clonotype was observed a handful of times. The rearrangement links TRBV29-1 to TRBJ2-7, with D unresolved. CDR1 is SQVTM and CDR2 is ANQGSEA in the germline V gene. Trimming removed 5 bases from V and 0 bases from J, with 8 bases in between. This CDR3 has 12 amino acids. The CDR3 DNA is TGCAGCGTTATGGTAGACTCCTACGAGCAGTACTTC. It translates to CSVMVDSYEQYF.

As DNA, the CDR3 is TGTGCCAGCAGCGAGTCATCTAGCGGGGGGCGAACCGGGGAGCTGTTTTTT. The encoded protein is CASSESSSGGRTGELFF. The genes are TRBV7-9 and TRBJ2-2; 11 bases match TRBD2. Germline CDR1 reads SEHNR; CDR2 reads FQNEAQ (reference sequence). Unmatched junction bases numbered 10, after V lost 5 bases and J lost 5 bases. The CDR3 totals 17 residues. The entire variable domain, with the rest obtained from reference TRBV7-9 and TRBJ2-2, is as follows: DTGVSQNPRHKITKRGQNVTFRCDPISEHNRLYWYRQTLGQGPEFLTYFQNEAQLEKSRLLSDRFSAERPKGSFSTLEIQRTEQGDSAMYLCASSESSSGGRTGELFFGEGSRLTVL.

J is TRBJ1-1 and V is TRBV30; TRBD1 is a possible D gene (6 bases). The germline V and J ends were trimmed by 3 bases and 6 bases, with 23 bases remaining between them. The germline V gene encodes CDR1 GTSNPN and CDR2 SVGIG (reference sequence). The CDR3 length is 16 residues. The CDR3 reads CAWRNNRVLTLAEAFF. CDR3 nucleotide sequence: TGTGCCTGGAGGAACAACAGGGTTTTGACTTTGGCTGAAGCTTTCTTT.

The chain is built from TRBV5-1 and TRBJ1-5; 9 positions agree with TRBD1. With 0 bases clipped from V and 6 bases from J, the junction kept 7 bases outside the gene matches. Germline V gene lookup returns CDR1 SGHRS and CDR2 YFSETQ. The CDR3 is 16 amino acids. This CDR3 is CASSLDTGGAGQPQHF. CDR3 DNA: TGCGCCAGCAGCTTGGATACAGGGGGCGCCGGTCAGCCCCAGCATTTT.

In its sample, this clonotype was seen once. This chain uses TRBV4-1 with TRBJ2-7, with TRBD1 matching 9 bases. CDR1 is MGHRA, CDR2 YSYEKL, per germline. Germline trimming cut 3 bases from V and 6 bases from J; bases unmatched to any gene: 6. The CDR3 sequence is 14 residues long. CDR3 in DNA: TGCGCCAGCAGCCACCGACAGGGGGGCGGCGAGCAGTACTTC. It yields the protein CASSHRQGGGEQYF.

The chain links TRBV20-1 to TRBJ2-3; 10 nucleotides agree with TRBD2. Germline V CDR1 and CDR2: DFQATT, SNEGSKA (reference sequence). The CDR3 covers 15 residues. V dropped 0 bases and J dropped 5; count of bases not matched to a gene: 5. The CDR3: CSARDRKRGGDTQYF. In DNA form, the CDR3 reads TGCAGTGCTAGAGATAGAAAGCGGGGGGGAGATACGCAGTATTTT.

The V call is TRBV5-5, the J call TRBJ2-3, with TRBD2 matching 11 bases. The length of the CDR3 is 18 residues. J was trimmed by 0 bases and V by 4 bases; bases with no gene match: 10. From germline, CDR1 is SGHKS and CDR2 YYEKEE (reference sequence). DNA of the CDR3: TGTGCCAGCAGCAAATCCTATTCTAGCGGGGGGAGCACAGATACGCAGTATTTT. Encoded protein: CASSKSYSSGGSTDTQYF.

The rearrangement joins TRBV7-2 to TRBJ1-4; possibly TRBD1 for D (6 bases). CDR3 length: 15 amino acids. Germline CDR1 SGHTA, CDR2 FQGNSA. The V gene lost 2 bases and the J gene lost 8 bases, with 15 bases spanning the gap. The CDR3 loop is CASSLKLPGVEKLFF. Written as DNA, the CDR3 is TGTGCCAGCAGCTTAAAGTTGCCAGGGGTCGAAAAACTGTTTTTT.

The chain combines TRBV7-2 with TRBJ1-2; D unresolved. Germline values: CDR1 SGHTA, CDR2 FQGNSA. The CDR3 length is 13 residues. Trimming cost V 3 bases and J 3 bases, with 8 bases left between them. CDR3 in amino acids: CASSLGSYYGYTF. CDR3 sequence (DNA): TGTGCCAGCAGCTTGGGCAGCTACTATGGCTACACCTTC.

The CDR3 loop is CASSLSGRKSNEQFF. In nucleotides, the CDR3 is TGTGCCAGCAGCTTGAGCGGGAGAAAGTCGAATGAGCAGTTCTTC. The rearrangement uses TRBV7-3 and TRBJ2-1; 8 nucleotides align to TRBD2. V shed 3 bases, J shed 7 bases, and the junction held 8 bases outside the gene matches. The V gene's germline CDR1 is SGHTA and CDR2 FQGTGA. This CDR3 comprises 15 residues.

This rearrangement joins TRBV29-1 to TRBJ1-1; D not resolved. The CDR3 contains 13 residues. Trimming took off 4 bases at V and 0 bases at J, with 9 bases between the two ends. CDR1 SQVTM and CDR2 ANQGSEA come from the germline V gene. CDR3 in DNA: TGCAGCGTTGGGTACCAACTGAACACTGAAGCTTTCTTT. This sequence encodes CSVGYQLNTEAFF.

CDR3 nucleotides: TGCAGTGCGAGCATTATTACTCACTCCTACAATGAGCAGTTCTTC. It yields the protein CSASIITHSYNEQFF. The V call is TRBV20-1, the J call TRBJ2-1; D not resolved. CDR1 and CDR2 (germline): DFQATT, SNEGSKA (reference sequence). The CDR3 runs to 15 residues. V lost 6 bases to trimming and J lost 0 bases, with 15 bases between them.

A word on this clonotype: The junction shows a germline mismatch at one end, possibly a read error. This rearrangement joins TRBV29-1 to TRBJ2-7; 7 positions match TRBD1. The CDR3 runs to 13 residues. Looked up from germline, CDR1 is SQVTM and CDR2 is ANQGSEA. CDR3 DNA sequence: TGCAGCGTATATACAGGGGAAAGGCACGAGCTGTACTTC. It codes for CSVYTGERHELYF.

This clonotype was counted only a few times. The V and J genes are TRBV4-2 and TRBJ2-7, with 14 bases that match TRBD2. This CDR3 spans 19 amino acids. J gave up 7 bases and V 0 bases, and 14 bases lay outside the gene matches. Germline V gene lookup returns CDR1 LGHNA and CDR2 YNFKEQ. CDR3 in amino acids: CASSQEGPLGTSGRSEQYF. The CDR3 DNA sequence: TGTGCCAGCAGCCAAGAGGGTCCTCTAGGGACTAGCGGGAGATCTGAGCAGTACTTC.

The chain joins TRBV6-6 to TRBJ2-1; 10 bases line up with TRBD2. With V trimmed by 0 bases and J by 8 bases, 4 bases remained unmatched. The CDR3 loop spans 15 amino acids. The germline gives CDR1 MNHNY, CDR2 SVGAGI (reference sequence). The CDR3 region has the DNA TGTGCCAGCAGTTACTCGAGGGGGACTAGCGATGAGCAGTTCTTC. As protein: CASSYSRGTSDEQFF.

This clonotype came up a few times. The genes are TRBV3-1 and TRBJ2-3, with D perhaps matching TRBD1 or TRBD2 (5 bases each). Germline loops: CDR1 LGHDT, CDR2 YNNKEL (reference sequence). The V and J ends lost 4 bases and 5 bases respectively, with 13 bases between them. The CDR3 runs to 14 residues. The CDR3 DNA reads TGTGCCAGCAGCCCCGGAAGAGGGGAAGATACGCAGTATTTT. It specifies CASSPGRGEDTQYF.

The rearrangement links TRBV20-1 to TRBJ2-1; D is unclear. The germline V gene encodes CDR1 DFQATT and CDR2 SNEGSKA (reference sequence). CDR3 size: 16 residues. The V gene lost 6 bases and the J gene lost 0 bases, with 18 bases spanning the gap. CDR3 in amino acids: CSARSGSRGSYNEQFF. CDR3 bases: TGCAGTGCAAGATCAGGCTCCCGAGGCTCCTACAATGAGCAGTTCTTC.

V is TRBV10-3 and J is TRBJ2-5; D may be TRBD1 (5 bases). This CDR3 has 14 residues. The germline CDR1 and CDR2 sequences are ENHRY and SYGVKD. The ends were cut back, 6 bases at V and 0 bases at J, with 11 bases in the middle. CDR3 in DNA: TGTGCCATCAGGATCGACAGAAACCAAGAGACCCAGTACTTC. Translation gives CAIRIDRNQETQYF.

This clonotype appeared a few times. In nucleotides, the CDR3 is TGCGCCAGCAGCTCGCCTCCTGGACACGGATATTTCATGGATACGCAGTATTTT. Translated, it gives CASSSPPGHGYFMDTQYF. The genes are TRBV5-1 and TRBJ2-3; a possible D gene is TRBD1 (5 bases). V was pared by 3 bases and J by 6 bases, with 26 bases between. From germline, CDR1 is SGHRS and CDR2 YFSETQ. The CDR3 is made up of 18 amino acids.

This CDR3 is CAWRPTDKDRADLKPPLYGYTF. The CDR3 region has the DNA TGTGCCTGGAGGCCCACGGACAAGGACAGGGCCGACCTCAAGCCCCCGCTCTATGGCTACACCTTC. V gene TRBV30 combines with J gene TRBJ1-2, with 8 bases fitting TRBD1. CDR3 size: 22 residues. V gave up 3 bases and J gave up 4 bases; unmatched junction bases: 31. The germline V gene encodes CDR1 GTSNPN and CDR2 SVGIG (reference sequence). Variable domain in full (rest from reference TRBV30 and TRBJ1-2): SQTIHQWPATLVQPVGSPLSLECTVEGTSNPNLYWYRQAAGRGLQLLFYSVGIGQISSEVPQNLSASRPQDRQFILSSKKLLLSDSGFYLCAWRPTDKDRADLKPPLYGYTFGSGTRLTVV.

The V and J genes are TRBV7-2 and TRBJ2-3; D may match TRBD1 or TRBD2 (7 bases each). The V end was cut by 0 bases, the J end by 4 bases, with 14 bases between. In germline, CDR1 is SGHTA, CDR2 FQGNSA. The CDR3 length is 16 residues. CDR3: CASSLAQAGGADTQYF. The DNA of the CDR3 is TGTGCCAGCAGCTTAGCTCAGGCAGGGGGGGCAGATACGCAGTATTTT.

This clonotype turned up a few times. The chain has TRBV6-2 or TRBV6-3 and TRBJ2-1; no definite D call. The germline V and J ends were trimmed by 5 bases and 6 bases, with 8 bases remaining between them. Germline assignment: CDR1 MNHEY and CDR2 SVGEGT. The CDR3 loop spans 12 amino acids. In DNA, the CDR3 is TGTGCCAGCAGTATCAGACGCAATGAGCAGTTCTTC. Translating gives CASSIRRNEQFF.

The chain links TRBV4-1 to TRBJ1-5; 7 positions match TRBD1. Trimming cost V 2 bases and J 5 bases; bases outside gene matches: 12. This CDR3 is built from 17 residues. CDR1 is MGHRA and CDR2 is YSYEKL in the germline V gene. CDR3 sequence (DNA): TGCGCCAGCAGCCAAACCGGACAGGCCCGCGAAGATCAGCCCCAGCATTTT. This sequence encodes CASSQTGQAREDQPQHF.

V usage is TRBV29-1 and J usage is TRBJ2-7; TRBD1 aligns across 7 bases. Per germline, CDR1 SQVTM and CDR2 ANQGSEA. The CDR3 has 14 residues. V shed 7 bases, J shed 0 bases, and the junction held 9 bases outside the gene matches. Written as DNA, the CDR3 is TGCAGCGGTGCCACAGGGGATAGCTCCTACGAGCAGTACTTC. Protein product: CSGATGDSSYEQYF.

This clonotype appeared a few times. The V call is TRBV12-3 or TRBV12-4, the J call TRBJ1-2; 7 nucleotides match TRBD1. Trimming cost V 5 bases and J 2 bases; bases outside gene matches: 11. The CDR3 is made up of 16 amino acids. For the CDR3, the DNA is TGTGCCAGCAGTCCTATCGGGACAGCGGGAAACTATGGCTACACCTTC. Protein product: CASSPIGTAGNYGYTF.

The chain combines TRBV20-1 with TRBJ2-1; maybe TRBD2 (5 bases). CDR1 and CDR2 from the germline V gene are DFQATT and SNEGSKA (reference sequence). The CDR3 covers 8 residues. CDR3 DNA sequence: TGCAGCGGGGATGAGCAGTTCTTC. Amino acid sequence: CSGDEQFF.